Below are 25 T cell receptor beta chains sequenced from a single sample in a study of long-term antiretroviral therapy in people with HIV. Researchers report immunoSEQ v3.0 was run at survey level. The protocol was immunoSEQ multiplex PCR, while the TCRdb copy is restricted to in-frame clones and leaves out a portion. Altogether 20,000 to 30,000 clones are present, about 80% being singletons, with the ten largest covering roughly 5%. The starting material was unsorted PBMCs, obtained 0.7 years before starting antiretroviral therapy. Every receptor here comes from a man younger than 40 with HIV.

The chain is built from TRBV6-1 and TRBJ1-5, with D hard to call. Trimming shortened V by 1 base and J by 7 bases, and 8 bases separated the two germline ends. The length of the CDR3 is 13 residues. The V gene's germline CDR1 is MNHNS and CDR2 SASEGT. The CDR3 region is CASSEVPEQPQHF. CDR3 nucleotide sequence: TGTGCCAGCAGTGAAGTCCCCGAGCAGCCCCAGCATTTT.

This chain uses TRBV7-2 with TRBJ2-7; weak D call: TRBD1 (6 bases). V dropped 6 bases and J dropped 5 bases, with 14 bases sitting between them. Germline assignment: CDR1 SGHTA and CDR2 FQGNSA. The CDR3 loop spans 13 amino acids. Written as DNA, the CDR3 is TGTGCCAGCAGTACCGGACAGCCCAACGAGCAGTACTTC. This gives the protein CASSTGQPNEQYF.

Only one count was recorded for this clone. CDR3 protein: CASSTDGYEQYF. The CDR3 DNA is TGCGCCAGCAGCACGGACGGGTACGAGCAGTACTTC. The genes are TRBV5-1 and TRBJ2-7; no firm D call. This CDR3 is 12 amino acids long. V gave up 4 bases and J gave up 4 bases, with 9 bases separating them. Germline CDR1 SGHRS, CDR2 YFSETQ.

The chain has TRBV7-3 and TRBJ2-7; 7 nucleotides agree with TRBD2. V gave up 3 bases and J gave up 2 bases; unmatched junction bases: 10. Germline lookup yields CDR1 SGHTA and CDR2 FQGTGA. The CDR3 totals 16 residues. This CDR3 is CASSLVATSLTYEQYF. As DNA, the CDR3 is TGTGCCAGCAGCTTGGTTGCGACTAGCCTTACCTACGAGCAGTACTTC.

The CDR3 DNA reads TGTGCCAGCAGTTACTCGGAGGGGACTAATGAAAAACTGTTTTTT. Translated: CASSYSEGTNEKLFF. V gene TRBV6-6 combines with J gene TRBJ1-4, with D tentatively TRBD1 (5 bases). This CDR3 is built from 15 residues. CDR1 is MNHNY, CDR2 SVGAGI, per germline (reference sequence). Trimming took 0 bases from V and 2 from J, leaving 7 bases between them.

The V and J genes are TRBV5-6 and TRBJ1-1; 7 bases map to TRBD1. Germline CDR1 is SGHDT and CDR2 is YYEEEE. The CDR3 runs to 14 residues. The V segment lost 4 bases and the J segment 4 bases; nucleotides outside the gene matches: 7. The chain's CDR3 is CASSPTGRGTEAFF. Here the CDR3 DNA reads TGTGCCAGCAGCCCGACAGGGAGAGGCACTGAAGCTTTCTTT.

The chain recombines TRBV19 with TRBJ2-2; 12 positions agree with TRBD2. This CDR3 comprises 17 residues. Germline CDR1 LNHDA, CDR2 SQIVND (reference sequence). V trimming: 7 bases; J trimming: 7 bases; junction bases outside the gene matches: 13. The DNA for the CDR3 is TGTGCCAGTACGGGACTGACTAGCGGGAGCATGGACGGGGAGCTGTTTTTT. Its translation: CASTGLTSGSMDGELFF.

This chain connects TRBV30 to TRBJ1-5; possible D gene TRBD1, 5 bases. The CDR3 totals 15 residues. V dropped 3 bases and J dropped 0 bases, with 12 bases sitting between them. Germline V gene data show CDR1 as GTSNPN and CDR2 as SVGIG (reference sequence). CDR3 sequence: CAWSGAVNSNQPQHF. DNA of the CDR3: TGTGCCTGGAGCGGGGCAGTAAATAGCAATCAGCCCCAGCATTTT.

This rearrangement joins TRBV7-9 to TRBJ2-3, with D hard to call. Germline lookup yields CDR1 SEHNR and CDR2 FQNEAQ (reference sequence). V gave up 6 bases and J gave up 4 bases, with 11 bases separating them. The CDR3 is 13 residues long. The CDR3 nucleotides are TGTGCCAGCAGAAAGCCCCAGTCAGATACGCAGTATTTT. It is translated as CASRKPQSDTQYF.

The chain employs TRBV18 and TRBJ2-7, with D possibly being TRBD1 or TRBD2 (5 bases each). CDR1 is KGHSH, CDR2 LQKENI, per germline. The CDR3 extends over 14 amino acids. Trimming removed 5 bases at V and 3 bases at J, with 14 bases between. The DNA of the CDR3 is TGTGCCAGCTCAACCCGGGACCGGATCTACGAGCAGTACTTC. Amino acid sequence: CASSTRDRIYEQYF.

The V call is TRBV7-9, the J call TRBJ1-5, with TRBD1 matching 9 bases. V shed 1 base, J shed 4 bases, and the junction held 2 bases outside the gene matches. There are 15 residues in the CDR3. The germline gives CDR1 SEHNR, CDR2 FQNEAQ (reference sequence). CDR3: CASSLGGQGNQPQHF. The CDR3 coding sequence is TGTGCCAGCAGCTTAGGGGGACAGGGTAATCAGCCCCAGCATTTT.

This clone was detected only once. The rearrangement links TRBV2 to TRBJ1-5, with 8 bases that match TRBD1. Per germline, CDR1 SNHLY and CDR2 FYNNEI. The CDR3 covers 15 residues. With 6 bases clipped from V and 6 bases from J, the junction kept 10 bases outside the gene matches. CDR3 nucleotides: TGTGCCAGCAGGACGGACAGGGTGGGCGGTCAGCCCCAGCATTTT. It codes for CASRTDRVGGQPQHF.

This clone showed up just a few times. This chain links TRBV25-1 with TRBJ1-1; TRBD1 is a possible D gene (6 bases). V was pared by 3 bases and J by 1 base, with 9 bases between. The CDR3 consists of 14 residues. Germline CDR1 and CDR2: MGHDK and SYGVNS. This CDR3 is CASSEVGQNTEAFF. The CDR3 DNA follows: TGTGCCAGCAGTGAGGTGGGACAGAACACTGAAGCTTTCTTT.

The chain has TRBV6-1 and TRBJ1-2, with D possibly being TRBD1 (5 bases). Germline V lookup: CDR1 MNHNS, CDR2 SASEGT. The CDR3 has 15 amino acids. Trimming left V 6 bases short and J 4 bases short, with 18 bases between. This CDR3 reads CASRDTATSLYGYTF. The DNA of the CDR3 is TGTGCCAGCAGGGACACTGCCACGTCCCTCTATGGCTACACCTTC.

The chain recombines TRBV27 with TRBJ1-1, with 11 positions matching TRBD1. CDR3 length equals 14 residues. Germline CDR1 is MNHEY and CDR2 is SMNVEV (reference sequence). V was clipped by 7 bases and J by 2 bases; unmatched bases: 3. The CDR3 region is CASNGQGANTEAFF. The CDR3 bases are TGTGCCAGCAACGGACAGGGGGCTAACACTGAAGCTTTCTTT.

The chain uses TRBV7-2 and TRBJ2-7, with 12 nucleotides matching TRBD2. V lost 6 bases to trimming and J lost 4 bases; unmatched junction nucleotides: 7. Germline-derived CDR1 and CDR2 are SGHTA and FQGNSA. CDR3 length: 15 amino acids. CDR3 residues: CASREGLAGIYEQYF. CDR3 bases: TGTGCCAGCAGAGAAGGACTAGCGGGAATATACGAGCAGTACTTC.

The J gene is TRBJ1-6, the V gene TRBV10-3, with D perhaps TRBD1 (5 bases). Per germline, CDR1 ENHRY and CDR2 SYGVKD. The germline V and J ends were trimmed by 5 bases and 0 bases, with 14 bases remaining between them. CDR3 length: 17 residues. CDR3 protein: CAISPGATSSYNSPLHF. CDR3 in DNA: TGTGCCATCAGTCCCGGGGCCACGAGCTCCTATAATTCACCCCTCCACTTT.

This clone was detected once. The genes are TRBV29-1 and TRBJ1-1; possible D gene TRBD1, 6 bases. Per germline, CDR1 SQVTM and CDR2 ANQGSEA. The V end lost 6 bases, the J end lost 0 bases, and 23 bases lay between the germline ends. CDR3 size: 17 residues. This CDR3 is CSVSRRTRGGLNTEAFF. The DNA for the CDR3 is TGCAGCGTGAGTCGTCGAACAAGGGGGGGCTTGAACACTGAAGCTTTCTTT.

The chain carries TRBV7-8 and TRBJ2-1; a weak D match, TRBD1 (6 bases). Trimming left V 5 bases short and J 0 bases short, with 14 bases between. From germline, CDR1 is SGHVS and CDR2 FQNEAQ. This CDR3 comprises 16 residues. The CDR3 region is CASSPGHRGSYNEQFF. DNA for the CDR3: TGTGCCAGCAGCCCGGGACACCGTGGCTCCTACAATGAGCAGTTCTTC.

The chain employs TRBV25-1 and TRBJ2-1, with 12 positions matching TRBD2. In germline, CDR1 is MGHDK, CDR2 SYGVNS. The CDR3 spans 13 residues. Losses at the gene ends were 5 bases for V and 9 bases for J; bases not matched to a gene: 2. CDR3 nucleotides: TGTGCCAGCAGTCGACTAGCGGGAGTTGAGCAGTTCTTC. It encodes CASSRLAGVEQFF.

The CDR3 spells CASSLGEVFGEKLFF. The CDR3 coding sequence is TGCGCCAGCAGCCTGGGGGAGGTCTTCGGAGAAAAACTGTTTTTT. The V gene is TRBV5-1, the J gene TRBJ1-4; D perhaps matches TRBD1 (5 bases). Germline assignment: CDR1 SGHRS and CDR2 YFSETQ. The CDR3 totals 15 residues. Trimming removed 4 bases from V and 8 bases from J, with 18 bases in between.

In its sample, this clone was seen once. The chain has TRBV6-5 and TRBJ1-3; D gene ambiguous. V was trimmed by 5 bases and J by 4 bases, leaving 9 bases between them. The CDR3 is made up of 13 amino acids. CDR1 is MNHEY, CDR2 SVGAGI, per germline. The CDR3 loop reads CASSPLSGNTIYF. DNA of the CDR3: TGTGCCAGCAGTCCCCTTTCGGGAAACACCATATATTTT.

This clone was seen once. The CDR3, as DNA: TGTGCCAGCAGCGTAGTGGAGGGTTTGAACACTGAAGCTTTCTTT. Encoded protein: CASSVVEGLNTEAFF. The chain employs TRBV9 and TRBJ1-1; D not certain. CDR1 and CDR2 from the germline V gene are SGDLS and YYNGEE. This CDR3 region has 15 residues. Trimming stripped 0 bases from V and 0 bases from J, with 9 bases between.

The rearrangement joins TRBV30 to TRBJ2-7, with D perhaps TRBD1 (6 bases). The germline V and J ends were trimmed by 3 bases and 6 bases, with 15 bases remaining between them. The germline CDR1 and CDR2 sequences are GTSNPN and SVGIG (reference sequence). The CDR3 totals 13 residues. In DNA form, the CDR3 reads TGTGCCTGGAGCTGGGGGCAGTTAACCGAGCAGTACTTC. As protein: CAWSWGQLTEQYF.

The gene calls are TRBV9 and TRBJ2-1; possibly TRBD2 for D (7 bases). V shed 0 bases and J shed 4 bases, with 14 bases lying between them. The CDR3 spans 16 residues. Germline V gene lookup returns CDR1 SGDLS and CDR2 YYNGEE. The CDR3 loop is CASSVDRGAPYNEQFF. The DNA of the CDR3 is TGTGCCAGCAGCGTAGATCGGGGGGCGCCTTACAATGAGCAGTTCTTC. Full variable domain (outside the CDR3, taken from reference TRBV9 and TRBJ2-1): DSGVTQTPKHLITATGQRVTLRCSPRSGDLSVYWYQQSLDQGLQFLIQYYNGEERAKGNILERFSAQQFPDLHSELNLSSLELGDSALYFCASSVDRGAPYNEQFFGPGTRLTVL.